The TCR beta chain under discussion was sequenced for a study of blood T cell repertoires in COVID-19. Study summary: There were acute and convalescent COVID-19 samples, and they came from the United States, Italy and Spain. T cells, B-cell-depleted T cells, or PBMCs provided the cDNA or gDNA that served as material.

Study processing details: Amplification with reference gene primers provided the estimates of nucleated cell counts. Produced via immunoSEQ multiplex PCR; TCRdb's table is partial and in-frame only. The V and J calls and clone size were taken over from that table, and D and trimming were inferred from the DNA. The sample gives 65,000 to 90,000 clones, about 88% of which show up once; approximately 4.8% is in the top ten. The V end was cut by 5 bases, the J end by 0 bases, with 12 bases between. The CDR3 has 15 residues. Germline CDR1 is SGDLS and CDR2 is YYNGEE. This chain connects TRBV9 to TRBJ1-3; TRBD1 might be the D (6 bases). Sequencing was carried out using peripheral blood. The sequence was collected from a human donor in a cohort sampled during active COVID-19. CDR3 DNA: TGTGCCAGCAGAGTGGGGGCCTCCTCTGGAAACACCATATATTTT. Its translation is CASRVGASSGNTIYF.